What follows are 31 T cell receptor beta chains derived from one specimen sequenced in a study of T cell changes during pregnancy in multiple sclerosis. The protocol was immunoSEQ multiplex PCR, while the TCRdb copy is restricted to in-frame clones and leaves out a portion. The sample lists about 99,000 clones, about 91% occurring once. The sequenced sample was peripheral blood, obtained after pregnancy. All receptors come from a female donor with multiple sclerosis, enrolled in a pregnancy study.

V usage is TRBV2 and J usage is TRBJ1-5; perhaps TRBD1 as D (5 bases). V was clipped by 4 bases and J by 1 base, with 11 bases between them. The CDR3 has 15 residues. Germline V gene sequence: CDR1 SNHLY, CDR2 FYNNEI. The CDR3 DNA reads TGTGCCAGCAGTGGGGTGGGGGGAAGCAATCAGCCCCAGCATTTT. Translating gives CASSGVGGSNQPQHF. Combining the CDR3 with reference TRBV2 and TRBJ1-5 gives the whole variable domain EPEVTQTPSHQVTQMGQEVILRCVPISNHLYFYWYRQILGQKVEFLVSFYNNEISEKSEIFDDQFSVERPDGSNFTLKIRSTKLEDSAMYFCASSGVGGSNQPQHFGDGTRLSIL.

The chain uses TRBV5-4 and TRBJ1-5; no definite D call. V was pared by 4 bases and J by 7 bases, with 15 bases between. The CDR3 covers 14 residues. CDR1 is SGHNT and CDR2 is YYREEE in the germline V gene (reference sequence). The CDR3 is CASSRGPEGQPQHF. CDR3 in DNA: TGTGCCAGCAGCAGAGGCCCTGAGGGACAGCCCCAGCATTTT.

The chain employs TRBV9 and TRBJ2-2, with D maybe TRBD1 (5 bases). Deletions cut 6 bases from V and 4 bases from J, with 7 bases between. The CDR3 covers 12 residues. The germline V gene has CDR1 SGDLS and CDR2 YYNGEE. The DNA of the CDR3 is TGTGCCAGCAACAGGCCCACCGGGGAGCTGTTTTTT. Translation: CASNRPTGELFF.

V and J are TRBV2 and TRBJ2-1; maybe TRBD2 (8 bases). The CDR3 loop spans 15 amino acids. V lost 7 bases and J 4 bases, leaving 17 bases between the germline ends. The V gene's germline CDR1 is SNHLY and CDR2 FYNNEI. The CDR3 loop reads CASTQGVAGYNEQFF. As DNA, the CDR3 is TGTGCCAGCACCCAGGGGGTAGCGGGGTACAATGAGCAGTTCTTC. The variable domain in full, with the rest retrieved from reference TRBV2 and TRBJ2-1, is EPEVTQTPSHQVTQMGQEVILRCVPISNHLYFYWYRQILGQKVEFLVSFYNNEISEKSEIFDDQFSVERPDGSNFTLKIRSTKLEDSAMYFCASTQGVAGYNEQFFGPGTRLTVL.

V and J are TRBV28 and TRBJ1-5; TRBD1 is a possible D gene (5 bases). CDR1 and CDR2 (germline): MDHEN, SYDVKM. This CDR3 has 15 amino acids. With 6 bases removed from V and 4 bases from J, the gap between germline ends came to 16 bases. This CDR3 is CASRTSGLPNQPQHF. The CDR3 nucleotides are TGTGCCAGCAGGACCTCGGGACTGCCAAATCAGCCCCAGCATTTT.

This clone was counted a single time. The gene calls are TRBV28 and TRBJ1-5, with D uncertain. The germline V and J ends were trimmed by 10 bases and 0 bases, with 7 bases remaining between them. Germline V gene sequence: CDR1 MDHEN, CDR2 SYDVKM. The CDR3 length is 12 residues. CDR3 region: CAIAPSNQPQHF. CDR3 sequence (DNA): TGTGCCATCGCGCCTAGCAATCAGCCCCAGCATTTT. Full variable domain (rest looked up from reference TRBV28 and TRBJ1-5): DVKVTQSSRYLVKRTGEKVFLECVQDMDHENMFWYRQDPGLGLRLIYFSYDVKMKEKGDIPEGYSVSREKKERFSLILESASTNQTSMYLCAIAPSNQPQHFGDGTRLSIL.

V is TRBV11-1 and J is TRBJ1-1; D is perhaps TRBD1 (5 bases). The CDR3 contains 15 residues. From germline, CDR1 is SGHAT and CDR2 FQDESV (reference sequence). The germline V and J ends were trimmed by 2 bases and 2 bases, with 12 bases remaining between them. The CDR3 DNA is TGTGCCAGCAGCTTAAGCAGGGCCAAAAACACTGAAGCTTTCTTT. Translating it yields CASSLSRAKNTEAFF.

This chain uses TRBV6-1 with TRBJ1-5; D may be TRBD1 (5 bases). The V gene lost 2 bases and the J gene lost 1 base, with 15 bases spanning the gap. The CDR3 consists of 17 residues. Germline CDR1 is MNHNS and CDR2 is SASEGT. As DNA, the CDR3 is TGTGCCAGCAGTGAAAGGGTGGGGGGGTGGAGCAATCAGCCCCAGCATTTT. Its translation: CASSERVGGWSNQPQHF.

The genes are TRBV5-1 and TRBJ2-5, with 16 bases that match TRBD2. The germline gives CDR1 SGHRS, CDR2 YFSETQ. The J segment lost 4 bases and the V segment lost 3 bases, leaving 3 bases of the junction unmatched. The CDR3 loop spans 16 amino acids. The CDR3 DNA reads as TGCGCCAGCAGCTCCGGGACTAGCGGGAGGGCAGAGACCCAGTACTTC. This gives the protein CASSSGTSGRAETQYF. Full variable domain (rest looked up from reference TRBV5-1 and TRBJ2-5): KAGVTQTPRYLIKTRGQQVTLSCSPISGHRSVSWYQQTPGQGLQFLFEYFSETQRNKGNFPGRFSGRQFSNSRSEMNVSTLELGDSALYLCASSSGTSGRAETQYFGPGTRLLVL.

This rearrangement joins TRBV28 to TRBJ1-2, with no clear D. The CDR3 sequence is 15 residues long. CDR1 MDHEN and CDR2 SYDVKM come from the germline V gene. V was pared by 5 bases and J by 3 bases, with 16 bases between. CDR3 nucleotide sequence: TGTGCCAGCAGTCTCTACCTGCTGGTGGACTATGGCTACACCTTC. Encoded protein: CASSLYLLVDYGYTF.

The chain has TRBV2 and TRBJ1-6, with 8 bases matching TRBD1. The CDR3 has 16 amino acids. The junction had 8 bases not matched to a gene; V was cut back by 2 bases and J by 8 bases. The germline gives CDR1 SNHLY, CDR2 FYNNEI. CDR3: CASSEPLGQGDSPLHF. For the CDR3, the DNA is TGTGCCAGCAGTGAACCGTTAGGACAGGGTGATTCACCCCTCCACTTT.

This clone was detected once. In DNA, the CDR3 is TGTGCCAGCAGGGACGAGACAGTGGTAAACATTCAGTACTTC. Protein product: CASRDETVVNIQYF. V usage is TRBV2 and J usage is TRBJ2-4; perhaps TRBD1 as D (5 bases). V was shortened by 6 bases and J by 6 bases, with 15 bases between the two germline ends. Germline loops: CDR1 SNHLY, CDR2 FYNNEI. This CDR3 is 14 amino acids long.

This sequence joins TRBV7-9 and TRBJ1-1, with D unresolved. Trimming removed 4 bases from V and 0 bases from J, with 15 bases in between. Germline V gene data show CDR1 as SEHNR and CDR2 as FQNEAQ (reference sequence). CDR3 size: 16 residues. The CDR3 reads CASSSTLGSMNTEAFF. As DNA, the CDR3 is TGTGCCAGCAGCTCAACCTTGGGGAGTATGAACACTGAAGCTTTCTTT.

The chain has TRBV7-6 and TRBJ2-3, with 9 bases fitting TRBD1. CDR1 and CDR2 (germline): SGHVS, FNYEAQ. The CDR3 extends over 17 amino acids. Trimming cost V 5 bases and J 2 bases; bases outside gene matches: 11. The CDR3 coding sequence is TGTGCCAGCAGCCCCGGGGACAGGGATATCTACACAGATACGCAGTATTTT. This translates into CASSPGDRDIYTDTQYF.

The CDR3 spells CAINNPGTGTYEQYF. The CDR3 nucleotides read TGTGCCATCAATAACCCCGGGACAGGAACCTACGAGCAGTACTTC. This chain connects TRBV10-3 to TRBJ2-7, with 8 bases matching TRBD1. The CDR3 is 15 residues long. CDR1 is ENHRY, CDR2 SYGVKD, per germline. Losses at the gene ends were 7 bases for V and 2 bases for J; bases not matched to a gene: 10.

The J gene is TRBJ1-1, the V gene TRBV7-8; D possibly corresponds to TRBD1 (5 bases). Germline V CDR1 and CDR2: SGHVS, FQNEAQ. There are 14 residues in the CDR3. V gave up 5 bases and J gave up 7 bases, with 17 bases separating them. The DNA of the CDR3 is TGTGCCAGCAGCCCATCTAGAGTGGGGGGTGAAGCTTTCTTT. Translating it yields CASSPSRVGGEAFF.

The chain carries TRBV10-3 and TRBJ2-2, with 7 bases lining up with TRBD1. Germline V gene sequence: CDR1 ENHRY, CDR2 SYGVKD. V lost 4 bases, J lost 4 bases, and 3 bases stayed unmatched. This CDR3 is 14 amino acids long. The CDR3 protein is CAISGQGRTGELFF. The CDR3 DNA follows: TGTGCCATCAGTGGACAGGGTCGCACCGGGGAGCTGTTTTTT.

The chain links TRBV25-1 to TRBJ1-2, with 7 bases identical to TRBD1. Germline values: CDR1 MGHDK, CDR2 SYGVNS. The junction had 11 bases not matched to a gene; V was cut back by 3 bases and J by 1 base. This CDR3 region has 17 residues. CDR3 in amino acids: CASSEYSGTVHNYGYTF. In DNA, the CDR3 is TGTGCCAGCAGTGAGTACTCCGGGACAGTCCATAACTATGGCTACACCTTC.

This chain uses TRBV29-1 with TRBJ2-3; D is unclear. This CDR3 spans 11 amino acids. Germline V CDR1 and CDR2: SQVTM, ANQGSEA. V shed 5 bases and J shed 0 bases, with 3 bases lying between them. The CDR3, as DNA: TGCAGCGTTCCTAGCACAGATACGCAGTATTTT. Its translation is CSVPSTDTQYF.

The chain uses TRBV6-1 and TRBJ1-2; D not certain. Between the trimmed V and J ends, which lost 3 bases and 2 bases, there was a span of 13 bases. The V gene's germline CDR1 is MNHNS and CDR2 SASEGT. The CDR3 is made up of 15 amino acids. The CDR3 region has the DNA TGTGCCAGCAGTGATTCGTACGGGAGGAACTATGGCTACACCTTC. Protein sequence: CASSDSYGRNYGYTF.

As to this clone: At the DNA level, this CDR3 is encoded by other sequences in the same sample as well. The rearrangement links TRBV19 to TRBJ2-7; TRBD1 matches 8 bases. V trimming: 3 bases; J trimming: 1 base; junction bases outside the gene matches: 2. The germline CDR1 and CDR2 sequences are LNHDA and SQIVND (reference sequence). This CDR3 contains 14 residues. DNA for the CDR3: TGTGCCAGTAGTATCGGACAGGGTTCCTACGAGCAGTACTTC. Protein: CASSIGQGSYEQYF. Full variable domain (outside the CDR3, taken from reference TRBV19 and TRBJ2-7): DGGITQSPKYLFRKEGQNVTLSCEQNLNHDAMYWYRQDPGQGLRLIYYSQIVNDFQKGDIAEGYSVSREKKESFPLTVTSAQKNPTAFYLCASSIGQGSYEQYFGPGTRLTVT.

The V call is TRBV6-1, the J call TRBJ1-1; a weak D match, TRBD1 (5 bases). Germline lookup yields CDR1 MNHNS and CDR2 SASEGT. V shed 3 bases and J shed 7 bases, with 9 bases lying between them. The CDR3 is made up of 12 amino acids. This CDR3 is CASSDRVVEAFF. The CDR3 nucleotides are TGTGCCAGCAGTGACAGGGTCGTTGAAGCTTTCTTT.

The chain recombines TRBV25-1 with TRBJ1-5; D is ambiguous. Trimming removed 6 bases from V and 3 bases from J, with 12 bases in between. This CDR3 region has 14 residues. Germline V CDR1 and CDR2: MGHDK, SYGVNS. As DNA, the CDR3 is TGTGCCAGCAGCACGTGGGCCCTCAATCAGCCCCAGCATTTT. This codes for CASSTWALNQPQHF.

In its sample, this clone was seen once. This chain joins TRBV11-2 and TRBJ1-3; D not certain. The V gene's germline CDR1 is SGHAT and CDR2 FQNNGV. The CDR3 covers 15 residues. Deletions cut 5 bases from V and 0 bases from J, with 11 bases between. CDR3 sequence: CASSPGFTSGNTIYF. Here the CDR3 DNA reads TGTGCCAGCAGCCCAGGATTTACCTCTGGAAACACCATATATTTT.

The genes are TRBV14 and TRBJ2-3, with TRBD2 identical over 7 bases. Germline values: CDR1 SGHDN, CDR2 FVKESK. The CDR3 extends over 14 amino acids. V lost 5 bases and J lost 6; bases outside the gene matches: 8. The CDR3 loop reads CASSSGAGKDTQYF. In DNA form, the CDR3 reads TGTGCCAGCAGCTCAGGAGCGGGAAAGGATACGCAGTATTTT.

The chain has TRBV18 and TRBJ2-5; 10 bases align to TRBD2. This CDR3 region has 14 residues. Germline CDR1 and CDR2: KGHSH and LQKENI. V gave up 6 bases and J gave up 2 bases; unmatched junction bases: 3. CDR3 protein: CASSHSGGQETQYF. CDR3 sequence (DNA): TGTGCCAGCTCCCATAGCGGGGGGCAAGAGACCCAGTACTTC.

This clone has just a few counts. The rearrangement uses TRBV6-4 and TRBJ2-7, with TRBD1 identical over 8 bases. Trimming cost V 5 bases and J 3 bases; bases outside gene matches: 9. CDR1 is MRHNA and CDR2 is SNTAGT in the germline V gene. This CDR3 spans 15 amino acids. CDR3 DNA sequence: TGTGCCAGCAGTATTCGACAGGGGATGGGCTACGAGCAGTACTTC. Translation: CASSIRQGMGYEQYF.

The chain employs TRBV5-1 and TRBJ2-1; D is undetermined. V lost 2 bases to trimming and J lost 8 bases, with 17 bases between them. Germline CDR1 is SGHRS and CDR2 is YFSETQ. CDR3 length: 15 amino acids. Here the CDR3 reads CASSLGPGPPDEQFF. In DNA, the CDR3 is TGCGCCAGCAGCTTAGGCCCAGGCCCTCCGGATGAGCAGTTCTTC.

The rearrangement links TRBV7-9 to TRBJ1-1; 7 nucleotides align to TRBD1. Germline CDR1 SEHNR, CDR2 FQNEAQ (reference sequence). V lost 3 bases to trimming and J lost 3 bases; unmatched junction nucleotides: 4. CDR3 size: 14 residues. The CDR3 loop is CASSFEGADTEAFF. CDR3 DNA: TGTGCCAGCAGCTTCGAGGGGGCGGACACTGAAGCTTTCTTT.

The CDR3 protein is CASSLVSGGGQPQHF. Here the CDR3 DNA reads TGTGCCAGCAGCTTGGTCTCTGGAGGTGGACAGCCCCAGCATTTT. This chain links TRBV5-5 with TRBJ1-5, with no clear D. Trimming left V 0 bases short and J 7 bases short, with 14 bases between. The germline gives CDR1 SGHKS, CDR2 YYEKEE (reference sequence). This CDR3 has 15 amino acids.

This clone appeared a few times. V usage is TRBV20-1 and J usage is TRBJ1-2, with 8 positions matching TRBD1. J was trimmed by 8 bases and V by 6 bases; bases with no gene match: 5. CDR1 is DFQATT and CDR2 is SNEGSKA in the germline V gene (reference sequence). The CDR3 contains 11 residues. In nucleotides, the CDR3 is TGCAGTGCCCGGACAGGGAGCGGCTACACCTTC. As protein: CSARTGSGYTF.